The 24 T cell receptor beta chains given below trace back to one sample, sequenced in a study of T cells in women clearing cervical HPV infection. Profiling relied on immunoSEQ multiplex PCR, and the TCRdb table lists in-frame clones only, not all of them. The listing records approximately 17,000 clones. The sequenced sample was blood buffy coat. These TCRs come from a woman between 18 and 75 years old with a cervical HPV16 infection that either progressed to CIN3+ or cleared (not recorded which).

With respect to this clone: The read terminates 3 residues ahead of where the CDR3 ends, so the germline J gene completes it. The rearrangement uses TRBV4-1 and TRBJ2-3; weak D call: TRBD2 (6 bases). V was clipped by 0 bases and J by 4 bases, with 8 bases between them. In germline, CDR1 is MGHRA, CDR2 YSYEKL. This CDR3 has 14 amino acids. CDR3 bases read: TGCGCCAGCAGCCAAGATAGCGGCCCAGATACG. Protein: CASSQDSGPDT. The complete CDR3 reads CASSQDSGPDTQYF.

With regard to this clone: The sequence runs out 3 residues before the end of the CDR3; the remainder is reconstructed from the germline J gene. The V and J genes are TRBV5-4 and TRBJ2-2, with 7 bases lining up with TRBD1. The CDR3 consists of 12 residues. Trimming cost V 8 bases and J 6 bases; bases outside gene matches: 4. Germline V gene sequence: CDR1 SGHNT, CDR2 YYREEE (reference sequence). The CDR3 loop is CASKQGAGELFF. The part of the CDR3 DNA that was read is TGTGCCAGTAAGCAGGGGGCCGGGGAG.

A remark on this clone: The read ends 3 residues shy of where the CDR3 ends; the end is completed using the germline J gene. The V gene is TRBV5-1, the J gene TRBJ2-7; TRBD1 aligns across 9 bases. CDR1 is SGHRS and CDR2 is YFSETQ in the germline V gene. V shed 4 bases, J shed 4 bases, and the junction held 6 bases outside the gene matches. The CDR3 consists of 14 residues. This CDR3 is CASSLGTGLYEQYF. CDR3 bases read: TGCGCCAGCAGCCTAGGGACAGGGTTGTACGAG. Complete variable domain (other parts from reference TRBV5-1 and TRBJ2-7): KAGVTQTPRYLIKTRGQQVTLSCSPISGHRSVSWYQQTPGQGLQFLFEYFSETQRNKGNFPGRFSGRQFSNSRSEMNVSTLELGDSALYLCASSLGTGLYEQYFGPGTRLTVT.

CDR3 sequence reads: CASSFGQGGYEQYF. The sequenced CDR3 bases are TGTGCCAGCAGCTTTGGCCAGGGGGGCTACGAG. The chain recombines TRBV5-4 with TRBJ2-7; maybe TRBD1 (7 bases). The missing CDR3 end, 3 residues past where the read stops, is filled in from the germline J gene. Looked up from germline, CDR1 is SGHNT and CDR2 is YYREEE (reference sequence). The CDR3 contains 14 residues. V lost 2 bases to trimming and J lost 3 bases, with 12 bases between them.

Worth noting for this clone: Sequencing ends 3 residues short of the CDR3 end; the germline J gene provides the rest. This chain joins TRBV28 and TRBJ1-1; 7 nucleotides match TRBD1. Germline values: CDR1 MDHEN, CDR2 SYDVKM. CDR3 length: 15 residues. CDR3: CASSFSPLRGQGAFF. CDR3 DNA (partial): TGTGCCAGCAGTTTCTCTCCGCTGAGGGGGCAAGGA.

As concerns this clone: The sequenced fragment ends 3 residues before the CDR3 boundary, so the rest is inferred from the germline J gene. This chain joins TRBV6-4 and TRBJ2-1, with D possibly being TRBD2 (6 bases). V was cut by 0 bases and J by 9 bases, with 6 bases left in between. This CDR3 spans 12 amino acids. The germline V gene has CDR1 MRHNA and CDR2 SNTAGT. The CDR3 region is CASSDSGGEQFF. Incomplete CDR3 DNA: TGTGCCAGCAGTGACTCGGGGGGTGAG.

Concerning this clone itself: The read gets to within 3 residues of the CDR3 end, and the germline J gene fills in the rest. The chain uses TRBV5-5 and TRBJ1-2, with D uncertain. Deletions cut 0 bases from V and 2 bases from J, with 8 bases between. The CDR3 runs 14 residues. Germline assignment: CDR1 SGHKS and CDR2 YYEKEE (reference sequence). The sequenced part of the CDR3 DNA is TGTGCCAGCAGCTTGGACGGCGGCAACTATGGC. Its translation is CASSLDGGNYG. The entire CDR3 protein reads CASSLDGGNYGYTF.

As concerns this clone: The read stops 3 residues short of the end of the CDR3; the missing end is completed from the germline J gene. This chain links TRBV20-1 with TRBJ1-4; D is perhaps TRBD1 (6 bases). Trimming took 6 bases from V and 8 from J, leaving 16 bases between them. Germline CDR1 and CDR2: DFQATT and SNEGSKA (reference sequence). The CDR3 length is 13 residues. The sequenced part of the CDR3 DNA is TGCAGTGCAACAGGGCGGGGGAAGGAAAAA. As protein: CSATGRGKEK. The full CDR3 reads CSATGRGKEKLFF.

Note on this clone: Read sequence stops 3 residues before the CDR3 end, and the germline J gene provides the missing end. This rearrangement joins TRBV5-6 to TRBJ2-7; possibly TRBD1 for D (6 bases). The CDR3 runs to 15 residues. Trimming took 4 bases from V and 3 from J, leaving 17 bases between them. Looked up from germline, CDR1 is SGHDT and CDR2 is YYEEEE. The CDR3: CASSPDSQSHYEQYF. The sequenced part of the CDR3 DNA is TGTGCCAGCAGCCCGGACAGCCAAAGCCACTACGAG.

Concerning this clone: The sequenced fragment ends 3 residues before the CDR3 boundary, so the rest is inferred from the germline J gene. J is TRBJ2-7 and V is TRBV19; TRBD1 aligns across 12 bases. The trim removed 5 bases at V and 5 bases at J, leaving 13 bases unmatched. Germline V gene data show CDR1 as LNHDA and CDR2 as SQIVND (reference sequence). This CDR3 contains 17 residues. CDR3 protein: CASSPNTGTGGRNEQYF. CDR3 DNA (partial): TGTGCCAGTAGTCCAAATACCGGGACAGGGGGCAGGAACGAG.

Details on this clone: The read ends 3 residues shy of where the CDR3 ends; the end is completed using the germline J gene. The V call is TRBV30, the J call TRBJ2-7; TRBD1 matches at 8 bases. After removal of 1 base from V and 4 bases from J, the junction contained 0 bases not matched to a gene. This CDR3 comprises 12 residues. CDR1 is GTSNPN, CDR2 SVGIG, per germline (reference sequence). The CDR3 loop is CAWSGDRYEQYF. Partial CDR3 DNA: TGTGCCTGGAGTGGGGACAGGTACGAG.

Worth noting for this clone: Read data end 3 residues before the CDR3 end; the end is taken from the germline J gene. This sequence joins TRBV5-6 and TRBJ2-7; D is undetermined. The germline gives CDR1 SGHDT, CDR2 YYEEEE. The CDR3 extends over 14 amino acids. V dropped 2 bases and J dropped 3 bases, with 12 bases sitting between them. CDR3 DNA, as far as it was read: TGTGCCAGCAGCTTTTACAGATCACTCTACGAG. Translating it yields CASSFYRSLYE. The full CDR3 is CASSFYRSLYEQYF.

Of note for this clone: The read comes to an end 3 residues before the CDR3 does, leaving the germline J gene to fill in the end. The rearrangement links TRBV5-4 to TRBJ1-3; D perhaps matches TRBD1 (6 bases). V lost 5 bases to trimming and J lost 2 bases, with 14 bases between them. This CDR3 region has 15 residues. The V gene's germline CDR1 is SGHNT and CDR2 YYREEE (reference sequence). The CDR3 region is CASSTPGEPGNTIYF. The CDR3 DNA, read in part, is TGTGCCAGCAGTACCCCAGGGGAACCTGGAAACACC.

The CDR3 bases that were read are TGTGCCAGCAGTATCCGAACAGCGAACACTGAA. This translates into CASSIRTANTE. The whole CDR3 is CASSIRTANTEAFF. The rearrangement joins TRBV12-3 or TRBV12-4 to TRBJ1-1; D gene uncertain. The read ends 3 residues before the CDR3 terminus; that terminus is restored from the germline J gene. CDR3 size: 14 residues. Trimming pared 5 bases from V and 1 base from J, leaving 11 bases between.

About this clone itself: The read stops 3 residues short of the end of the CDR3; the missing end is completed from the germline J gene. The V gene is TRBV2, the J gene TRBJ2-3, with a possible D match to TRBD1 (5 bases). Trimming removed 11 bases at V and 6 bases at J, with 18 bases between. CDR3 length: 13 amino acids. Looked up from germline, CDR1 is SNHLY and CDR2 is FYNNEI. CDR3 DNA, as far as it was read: TGTGCCCGTAACGTTCAGGGTGGCGATACG. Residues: CARNVQGGDT. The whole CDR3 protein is CARNVQGGDTQYF. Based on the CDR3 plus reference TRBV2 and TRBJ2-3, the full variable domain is EPEVTQTPSHQVTQMGQEVILRCVPISNHLYFYWYRQILGQKVEFLVSFYNNEISEKSEIFDDQFSVERPDGSNFTLKIRSTKLEDSAMYFCARNVQGGDTQYFGPGTRLTVL.

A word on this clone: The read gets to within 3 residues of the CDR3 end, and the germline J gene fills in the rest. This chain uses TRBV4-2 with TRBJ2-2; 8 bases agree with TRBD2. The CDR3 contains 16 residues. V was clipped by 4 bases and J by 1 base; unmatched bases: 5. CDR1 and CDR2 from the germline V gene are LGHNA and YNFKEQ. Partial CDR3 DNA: TGTGCCAGCAGCCCTAGCGGGTCTAGGAACACCGGGGAG. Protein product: CASSPSGSRNTGE. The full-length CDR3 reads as CASSPSGSRNTGELFF.

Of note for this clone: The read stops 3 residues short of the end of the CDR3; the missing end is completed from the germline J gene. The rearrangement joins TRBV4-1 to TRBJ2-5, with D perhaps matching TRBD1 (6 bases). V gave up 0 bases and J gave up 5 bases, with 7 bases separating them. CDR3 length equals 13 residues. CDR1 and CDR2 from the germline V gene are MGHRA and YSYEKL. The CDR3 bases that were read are TGCGCCAGCAGCCAAGATAGGGGGGAGACC. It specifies CASSQDRGET. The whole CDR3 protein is CASSQDRGETQYF.

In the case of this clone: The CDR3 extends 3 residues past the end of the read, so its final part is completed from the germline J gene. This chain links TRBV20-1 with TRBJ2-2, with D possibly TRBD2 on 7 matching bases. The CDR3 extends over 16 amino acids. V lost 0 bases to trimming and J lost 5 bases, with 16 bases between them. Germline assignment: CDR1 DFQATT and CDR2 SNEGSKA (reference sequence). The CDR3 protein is CSARDWKGGRTGELFF. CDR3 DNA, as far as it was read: TGCAGTGCTAGAGATTGGAAGGGGGGGCGTACCGGGGAG.

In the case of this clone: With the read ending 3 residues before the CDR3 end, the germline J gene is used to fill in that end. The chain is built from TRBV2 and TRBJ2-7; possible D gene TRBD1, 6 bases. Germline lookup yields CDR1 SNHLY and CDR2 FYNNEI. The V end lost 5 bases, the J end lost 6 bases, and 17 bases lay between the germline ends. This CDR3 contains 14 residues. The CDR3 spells CASSFTRQASEQYF. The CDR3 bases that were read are TGTGCCAGCAGTTTCACCAGACAGGCATCCGAG.

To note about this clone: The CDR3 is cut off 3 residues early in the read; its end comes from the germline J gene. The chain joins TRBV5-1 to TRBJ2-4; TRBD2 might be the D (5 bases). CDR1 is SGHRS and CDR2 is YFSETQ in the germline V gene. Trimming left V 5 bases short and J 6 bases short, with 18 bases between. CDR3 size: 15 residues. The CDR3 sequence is CASSPPFGESNIQYF. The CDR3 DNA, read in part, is TGCGCCAGCAGTCCACCCTTCGGGGAGTCAAACATT.

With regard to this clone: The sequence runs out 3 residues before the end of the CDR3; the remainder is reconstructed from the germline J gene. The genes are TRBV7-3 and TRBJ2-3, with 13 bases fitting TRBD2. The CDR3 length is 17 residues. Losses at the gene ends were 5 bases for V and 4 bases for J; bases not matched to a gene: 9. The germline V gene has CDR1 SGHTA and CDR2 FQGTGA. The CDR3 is CASSPPPLAGGADTQYF. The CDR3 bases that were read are TGTGCCAGCAGCCCCCCTCCACTAGCGGGAGGGGCAGATACG.

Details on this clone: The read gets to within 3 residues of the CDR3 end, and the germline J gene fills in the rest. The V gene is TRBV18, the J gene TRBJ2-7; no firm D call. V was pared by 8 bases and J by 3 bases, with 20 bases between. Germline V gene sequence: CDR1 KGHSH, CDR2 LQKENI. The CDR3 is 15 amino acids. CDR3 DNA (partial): TGTGCCAGCCCCCCACCTTTAGGGCCTTACTACGAG. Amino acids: CASPPPLGPYYE. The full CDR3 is CASPPPLGPYYEQYF.

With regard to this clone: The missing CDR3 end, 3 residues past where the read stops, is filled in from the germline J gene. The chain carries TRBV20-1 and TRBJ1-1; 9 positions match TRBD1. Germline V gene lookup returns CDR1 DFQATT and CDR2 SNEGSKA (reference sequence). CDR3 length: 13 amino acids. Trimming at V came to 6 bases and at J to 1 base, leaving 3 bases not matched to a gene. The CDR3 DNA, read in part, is TGCAGTGCAACACAGGGGGCGAACACTGAA. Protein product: CSATQGANTE. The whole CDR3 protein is CSATQGANTEAFF.

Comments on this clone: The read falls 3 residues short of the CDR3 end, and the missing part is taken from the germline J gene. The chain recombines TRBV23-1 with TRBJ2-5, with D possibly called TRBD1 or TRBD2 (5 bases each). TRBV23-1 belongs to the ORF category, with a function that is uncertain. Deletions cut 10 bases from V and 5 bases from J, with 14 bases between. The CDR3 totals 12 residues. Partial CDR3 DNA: TGCGCCACCCCAGGGAGCACCGAGACC. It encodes CATPGSTET. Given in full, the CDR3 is CATPGSTETQYF.